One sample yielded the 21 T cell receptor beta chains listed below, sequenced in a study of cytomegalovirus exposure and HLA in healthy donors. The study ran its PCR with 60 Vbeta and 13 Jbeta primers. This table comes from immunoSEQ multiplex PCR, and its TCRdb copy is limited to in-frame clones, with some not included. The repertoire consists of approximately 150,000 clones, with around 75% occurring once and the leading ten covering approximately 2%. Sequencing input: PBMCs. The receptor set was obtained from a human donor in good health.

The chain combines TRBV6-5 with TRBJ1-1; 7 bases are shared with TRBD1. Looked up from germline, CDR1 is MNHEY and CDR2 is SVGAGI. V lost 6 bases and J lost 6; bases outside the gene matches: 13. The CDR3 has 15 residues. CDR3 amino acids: CASRNTGAALAEAFF. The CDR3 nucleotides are TGTGCCAGCAGAAACACAGGGGCCGCTCTGGCTGAAGCTTTCTTT.

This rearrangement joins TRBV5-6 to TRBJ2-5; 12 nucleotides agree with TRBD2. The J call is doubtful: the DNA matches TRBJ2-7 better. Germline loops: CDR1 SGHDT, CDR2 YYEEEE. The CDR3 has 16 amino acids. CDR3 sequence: CASSWTPSGGENEQYF. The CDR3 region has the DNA TGTGCCAGCAGCTGGACCCCTAGCGGGGGGGAAAACGAGCAGTACTTC.

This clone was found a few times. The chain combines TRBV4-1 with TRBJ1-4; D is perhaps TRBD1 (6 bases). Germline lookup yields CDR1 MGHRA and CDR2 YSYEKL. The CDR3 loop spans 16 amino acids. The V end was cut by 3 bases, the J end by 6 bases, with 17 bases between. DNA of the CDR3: TGCGCCAGCAGCCACTCCAAGGGCAGGGGAGATGAAAAACTGTTTTTT. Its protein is CASSHSKGRGDEKLFF.

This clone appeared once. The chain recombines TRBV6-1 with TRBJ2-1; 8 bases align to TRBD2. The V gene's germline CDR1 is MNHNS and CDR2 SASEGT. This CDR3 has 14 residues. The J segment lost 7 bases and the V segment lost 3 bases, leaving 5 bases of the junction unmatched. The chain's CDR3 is CASSERGAGNEQFF. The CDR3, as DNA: TGTGCCAGCAGTGAGCGGGGGGCAGGGAATGAGCAGTTCTTC.

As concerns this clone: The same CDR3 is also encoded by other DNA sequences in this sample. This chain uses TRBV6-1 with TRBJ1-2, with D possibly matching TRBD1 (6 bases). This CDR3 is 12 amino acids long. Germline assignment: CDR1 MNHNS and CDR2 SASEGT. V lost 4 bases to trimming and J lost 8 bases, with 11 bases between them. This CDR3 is CASSGQGYGYTF. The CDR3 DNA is TGTGCCAGCAGTGGGCAGGGGTACGGCTACACCTTC.

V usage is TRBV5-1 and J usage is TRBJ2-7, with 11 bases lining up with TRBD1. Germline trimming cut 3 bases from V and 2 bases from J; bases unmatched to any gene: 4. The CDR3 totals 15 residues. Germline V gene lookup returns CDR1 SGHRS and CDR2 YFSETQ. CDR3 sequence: CASSSPGQGAYEQYF. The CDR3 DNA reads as TGCGCCAGCAGCTCACCGGGACAGGGGGCCTACGAGCAGTACTTC.

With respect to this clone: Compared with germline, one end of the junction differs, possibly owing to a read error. The CDR3 DNA reads as TGTTCCAGCAGCTCAGACAAAAGCAATCAGCCCCAGCATTTT. This codes for CSSSSDKSNQPQHF. This chain uses TRBV7-9 with TRBJ1-5, with D unresolved. From germline, CDR1 is SEHNR and CDR2 FQNEAQ (reference sequence). CDR3 length equals 14 residues.

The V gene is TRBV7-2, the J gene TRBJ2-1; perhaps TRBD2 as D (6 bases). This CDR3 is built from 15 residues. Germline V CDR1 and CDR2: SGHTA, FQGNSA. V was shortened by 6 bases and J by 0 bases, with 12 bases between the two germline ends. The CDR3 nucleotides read TGTGCCAGCAGGGGACGGGGGAGCTCCTACAATGAGCAGTTCTTC. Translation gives CASRGRGSSYNEQFF.

The DNA for the CDR3 is TGCGCCAGCAGCTTGTCCCAGGGGGCAACTGAAGCTTTCTTT. Protein sequence: CASSLSQGATEAFF. This chain joins TRBV5-1 and TRBJ1-1, with TRBD1 identical over 8 bases. The CDR3 runs to 14 residues. CDR1 is SGHRS, CDR2 YFSETQ, per germline. V was pared by 1 base and J by 5 bases, with 4 bases of the junction left unmatched.

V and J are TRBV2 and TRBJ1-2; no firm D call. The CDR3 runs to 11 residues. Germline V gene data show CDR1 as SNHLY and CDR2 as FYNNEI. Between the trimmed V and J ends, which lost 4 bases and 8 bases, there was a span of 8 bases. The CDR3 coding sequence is TGTGCCAGCAGTGGCAGAGGCGGCTACACCTTC. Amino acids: CASSGRGGYTF. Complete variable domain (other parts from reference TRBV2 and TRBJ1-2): EPEVTQTPSHQVTQMGQEVILRCVPISNHLYFYWYRQILGQKVEFLVSFYNNEISEKSEIFDDQFSVERPDGSNFTLKIRSTKLEDSAMYFCASSGRGGYTFGSGTRLTVV.

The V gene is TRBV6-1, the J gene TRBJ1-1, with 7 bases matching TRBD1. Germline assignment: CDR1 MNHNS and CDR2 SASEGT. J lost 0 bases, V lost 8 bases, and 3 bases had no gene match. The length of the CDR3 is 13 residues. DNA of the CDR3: TGTGCCAGCCCCAGGGGGATGAACACTGAAGCTTTCTTT. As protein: CASPRGMNTEAFF.

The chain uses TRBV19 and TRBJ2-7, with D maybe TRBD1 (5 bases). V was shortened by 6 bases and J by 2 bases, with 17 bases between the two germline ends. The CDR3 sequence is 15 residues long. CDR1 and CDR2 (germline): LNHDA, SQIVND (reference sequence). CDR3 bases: TGTGCCAGTAGACAAGACAGCGTCTCTCCCTACGAGCAGTACTTC. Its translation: CASRQDSVSPYEQYF. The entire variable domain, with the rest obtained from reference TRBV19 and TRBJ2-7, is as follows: DGGITQSPKYLFRKEGQNVTLSCEQNLNHDAMYWYRQDPGQGLRLIYYSQIVNDFQKGDIAEGYSVSREKKESFPLTVTSAQKNPTAFYLCASRQDSVSPYEQYFGPGTRLTVT.

The CDR3 loop is CASSTPGTSGPTGELFF. CDR3 nucleotide sequence: TGTGCCAGCAGCACCCCCGGGACTAGCGGTCCCACCGGGGAGCTGTTTTTT. The J gene is TRBJ2-2, the V gene TRBV21-1; the listed D gene, TRBD2, was not tested against the DNA. TRBV21-1 is designated a pseudogene. The CDR3 runs 17 residues.

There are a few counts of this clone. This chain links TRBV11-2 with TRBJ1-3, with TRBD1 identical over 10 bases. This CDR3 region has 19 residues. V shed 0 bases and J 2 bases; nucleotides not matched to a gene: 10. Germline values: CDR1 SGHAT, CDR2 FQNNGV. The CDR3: CASSLERQGAHLTGNTIYF. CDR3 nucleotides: TGTGCCAGCAGCTTAGAGAGACAGGGGGCACATTTAACTGGAAACACCATATATTTT.

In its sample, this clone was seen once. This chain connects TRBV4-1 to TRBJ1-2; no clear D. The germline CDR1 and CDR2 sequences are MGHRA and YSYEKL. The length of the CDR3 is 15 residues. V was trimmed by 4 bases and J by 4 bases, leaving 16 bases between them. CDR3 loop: CASSPYFAAGYGYTF. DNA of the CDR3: TGCGCCAGCAGCCCTTACTTTGCGGCTGGCTATGGCTACACCTTC.

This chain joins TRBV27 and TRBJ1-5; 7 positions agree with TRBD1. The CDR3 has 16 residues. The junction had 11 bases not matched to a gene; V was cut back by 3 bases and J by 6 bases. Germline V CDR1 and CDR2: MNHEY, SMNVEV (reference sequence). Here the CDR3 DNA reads TGTGCCAGCAGTTTCGGCAGGACCAGGGACAGTCAGCCCCAGCATTTT. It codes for CASSFGRTRDSQPQHF.

The CDR3 here is CASSRGGAYNQPQHF. CDR3 bases: TGTGCCAGTAGTAGGGGTGGGGCTTACAATCAGCCCCAGCATTTT. The V call is TRBV19, the J call TRBJ1-5; D perhaps matches TRBD1 (5 bases). V was cut by 4 bases and J by 3 bases, with 13 bases left in between. Germline CDR1 is LNHDA and CDR2 is SQIVND (reference sequence). The CDR3 is 15 amino acids.

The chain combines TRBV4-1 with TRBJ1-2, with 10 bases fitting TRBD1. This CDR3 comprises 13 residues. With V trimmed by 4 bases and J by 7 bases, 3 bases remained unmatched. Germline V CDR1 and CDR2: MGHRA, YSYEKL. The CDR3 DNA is TGCGCCAGCAGCCGGACAGGGGGATGTGGCTACACCTTC. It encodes CASSRTGGCGYTF.

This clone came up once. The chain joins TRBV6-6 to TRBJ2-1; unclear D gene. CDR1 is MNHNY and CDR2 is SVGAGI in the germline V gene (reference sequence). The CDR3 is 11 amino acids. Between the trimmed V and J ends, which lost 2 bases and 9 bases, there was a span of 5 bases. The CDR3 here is CASSYLSEQFF. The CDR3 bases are TGTGCCAGCAGTTACCTATCTGAGCAGTTCTTC.

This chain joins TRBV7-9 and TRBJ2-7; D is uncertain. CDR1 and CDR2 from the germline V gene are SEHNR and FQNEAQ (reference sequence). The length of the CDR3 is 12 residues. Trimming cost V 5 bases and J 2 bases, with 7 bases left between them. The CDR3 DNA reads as TGTGCCAGCAGCAAATCAACCTACGAGCAGTACTTC. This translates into CASSKSTYEQYF.

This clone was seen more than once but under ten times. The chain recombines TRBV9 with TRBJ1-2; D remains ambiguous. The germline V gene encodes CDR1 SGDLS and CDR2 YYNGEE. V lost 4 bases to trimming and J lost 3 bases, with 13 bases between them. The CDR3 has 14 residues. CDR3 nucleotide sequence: TGTGCCAGCAGCCCCCGCTGGGAGTACTATGGCTACACCTTC. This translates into CASSPRWEYYGYTF. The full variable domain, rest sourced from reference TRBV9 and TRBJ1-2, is DSGVTQTPKHLITATGQRVTLRCSPRSGDLSVYWYQQSLDQGLQFLIQYYNGEERAKGNILERFSAQQFPDLHSELNLSSLELGDSALYFCASSPRWEYYGYTFGSGTRLTVV.